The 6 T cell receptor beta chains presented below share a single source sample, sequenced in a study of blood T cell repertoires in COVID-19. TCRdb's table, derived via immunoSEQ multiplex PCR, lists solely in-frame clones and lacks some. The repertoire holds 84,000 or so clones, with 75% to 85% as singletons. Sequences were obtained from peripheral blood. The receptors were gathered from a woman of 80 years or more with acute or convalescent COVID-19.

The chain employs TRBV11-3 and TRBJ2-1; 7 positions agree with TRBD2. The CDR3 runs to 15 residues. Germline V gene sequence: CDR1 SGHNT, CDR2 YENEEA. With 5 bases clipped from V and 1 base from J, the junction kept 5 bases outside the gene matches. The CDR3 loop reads CASSASGTSYNEQFF. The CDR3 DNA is TGTGCCAGCAGCGCTAGCGGCACGTCCTACAATGAGCAGTTCTTC.

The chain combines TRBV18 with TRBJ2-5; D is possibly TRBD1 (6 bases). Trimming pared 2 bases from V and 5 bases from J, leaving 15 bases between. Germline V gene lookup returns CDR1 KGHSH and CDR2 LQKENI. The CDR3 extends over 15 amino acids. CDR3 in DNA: TGTGCCAGCTCACCATCCCAGGGGCTGTGGGAGACCCAGTACTTC. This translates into CASSPSQGLWETQYF.

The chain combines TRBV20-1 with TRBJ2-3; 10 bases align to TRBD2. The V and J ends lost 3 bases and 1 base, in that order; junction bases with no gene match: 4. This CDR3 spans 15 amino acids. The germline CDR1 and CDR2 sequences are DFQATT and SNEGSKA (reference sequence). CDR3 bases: TGCAGTGCTAGTCGACTAGCGGGTGGCACAGATACGCAGTATTTT. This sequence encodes CSASRLAGGTDTQYF.

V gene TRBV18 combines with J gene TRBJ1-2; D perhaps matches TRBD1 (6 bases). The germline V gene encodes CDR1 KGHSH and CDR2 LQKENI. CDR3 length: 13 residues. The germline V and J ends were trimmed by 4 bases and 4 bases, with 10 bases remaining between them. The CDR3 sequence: CASSLGQLYGYTF. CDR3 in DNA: TGTGCCAGCTCACTTGGACAGCTCTATGGCTACACCTTC.

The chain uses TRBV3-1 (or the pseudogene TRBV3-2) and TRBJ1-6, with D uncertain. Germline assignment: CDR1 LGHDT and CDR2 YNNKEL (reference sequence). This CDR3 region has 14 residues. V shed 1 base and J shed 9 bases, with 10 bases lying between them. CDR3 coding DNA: TGTGCCAGCAGCCAAGGTTTCGGTGGTTCACCCCTCCACTTT. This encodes CASSQGFGGSPLHF.

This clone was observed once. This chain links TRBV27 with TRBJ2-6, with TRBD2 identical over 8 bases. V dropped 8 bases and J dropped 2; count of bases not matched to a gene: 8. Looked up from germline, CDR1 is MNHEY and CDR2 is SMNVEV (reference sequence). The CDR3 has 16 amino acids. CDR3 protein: CASARSGGAGANVLTF. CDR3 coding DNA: TGTGCCAGCGCCAGATCCGGGGGGGCTGGGGCCAACGTCCTGACTTTC.